This is a list of T cell receptor beta chains from one sample in a study of blood T cell repertoires in COVID-19. TCRdb's table, derived via immunoSEQ multiplex PCR, lists solely in-frame clones and lacks some. The table lists over 85,000 clones, 72% of them singletons. Material: peripheral blood. The receptors were sampled from a woman aged 55-69 years with acute or convalescent COVID-19. Each CDR3 is given with its conserved first and last residue. The D gene is left open where the match is weak. Size is stated for part of the rows, as once, few or many counts, or as a class when the clone is expanded.

D	size	V	J	DNA	CDR3
TRBD1	-	TRBV30	TRBJ1-2	TGTGCCTGGAGTGACAGGGGGAGTGTCTACACCTTC	CAWSDRGSVYTF
TRBD2	-	TRBV19	TRBJ2-3	TGTGCCAGTAGTCCGCGGACTAGCGGGGATGTTACGCAGTATTTT	CASSPRTSGDVTQYF
TRBD1	-	TRBV7-6	TRBJ1-4	TGTGCCAGCAGCTTGCGGACAGGGGCTGAGGAACTGTTTTTT	CASSLRTGAEELFF
-	few	TRBV19	TRBJ1-1	TGTGCCAGTAGTATTCGGACAAGTGGGACTGAAGCTTTCTTT	CASSIRTSGTEAFF
TRBD1	few	TRBV10-3	TRBJ2-7	TGTGCCATCGGGACAGCTTCCTACGAGCAGTACTTC	CAIGTASYEQYF
-	-	TRBV19	TRBJ1-1	TGTGCCAGTAGTCTAACAGGGTCGGGGAGCACTGAAGCTTTCTTT	CASSLTGSGSTEAFF
-	-	TRBV9	TRBJ1-1	TGTGCCAGCAGCGTAGCTACCCCGGGGAACACTGAAGCTTTCTTT	CASSVATPGNTEAFF
TRBD1	-	TRBV19	TRBJ1-5	TGTGCCAGTACGGGGGGGGGACAGCCCCCTCATAGCAATCAGCCCCAGCATTTT	CASTGGGQPPHSNQPQHF
-	-	TRBV11-2	TRBJ1-3	TGTGCCAGCAGCTTCGGTGGAAACACCATATATTTT	CASSFGGNTIYF
TRBD1	few	TRBV23-1	TRBJ2-2	TGCGCCAGCAGTCAATCGAATATCAACAGGGGGCAGGCCGGGGAGCTGTTTTTT	CASSQSNINRGQAGELFF
-	-	TRBV24-1	TRBJ2-1	TGTGCCACCCCCGTGTCGGGGAGCTCCTACAATGAGCAGTTCTTC	CATPVSGSSYNEQFF